These T cell receptor beta chains were read from a single sample in a study of blood T cell repertoires in COVID-19. The table came from immunoSEQ multiplex PCR; TCRdb's copy has only in-frame clones and leaves some out. The table includes nearly 110,000 clones, around 89% detected once. Sample: peripheral blood. All receptors derive from a man between 35 and 55 years old with active or convalescent COVID-19. The CDR3 runs from the conserved cysteine through the conserved F or W. Fields, in order: V gene, clone size, D gene, J gene, CDR3 DNA, CDR3 protein. The D gene is left open where the match is weak. The listing skips clone size in some rows; elsewhere it reads once, few, many or a size class.

V: TRBV5-1; size: NA; D: NA; J: TRBJ1-1; DNA: TGCGCCACCGCCCCTATCGCTCAGGGGAACACTGAAGCTTTCTTT; CDR3: CATAPIAQGNTEAFF
V: TRBV5-6; size: few; D: NA; J: TRBJ1-6; DNA: TGTGCCAGCAGCTTGGCCCTCGGGGTAGGGTCACCCCTCCACTTT; CDR3: CASSLALGVGSPLHF
V: TRBV2; size: NA; D: TRBD1; J: TRBJ1-5; DNA: TGTGCCAGCAGTGAAGCGTGGACAGGGGGCAATCAGCCCCAGCATTTT; CDR3: CASSEAWTGGNQPQHF
V: TRBV11-2; size: once; D: NA; J: TRBJ1-2; DNA: TGTGCCAGCAGCAGGGGACTAGTGGATGGCTACACCTTC; CDR3: CASSRGLVDGYTF
V: TRBV7-9; size: NA; D: NA; J: TRBJ2-2; DNA: TGTGCCAGCAGCTTAGGGACAGTGAACACCGGGGAGCTGTTTTTT; CDR3: CASSLGTVNTGELFF
V: TRBV7-2; size: few; D: NA; J: TRBJ1-2; DNA: TGTGCCAGCAGCTTTCACACCCTGGGGCAGGGTGTTTATGGCTACACCTTC; CDR3: CASSFHTLGQGVYGYTF
V: TRBV3-1/TRBV3-2; size: few; D: NA; J: TRBJ1-2; DNA: TGTGCCAGCAGCCCCTTAGGGGCGGAAGGCTACACCTTC; CDR3: CASSPLGAEGYTF
V: TRBV25-1; size: few; D: TRBD2; J: TRBJ2-3; DNA: TGTGCCAGCCAGCGGGAGGGGAACACAGATACGCAGTATTTT; CDR3: CASQREGNTDTQYF
V: TRBV19; size: NA; D: NA; J: TRBJ1-5; DNA: TGTGCCAGTAGTATAGATCCCGCAGGGTATCTGATAGGAAGCAATCAGCCCCAGCATTTT; CDR3: CASSIDPAGYLIGSNQPQHF
V: TRBV5-6; size: NA; D: NA; J: TRBJ2-5; DNA: TGTGCCAGCAGCCCGGTGGGGGGAGAGACCCAGTACTTC; CDR3: CASSPVGGETQYF
V: TRBV15; size: once; D: TRBD2; J: TRBJ2-1; DNA: TGTGCCACCAGCAGTTCATTAGCGGGAGGATACAATGAGCAGTTCTTC; CDR3: CATSSSLAGGYNEQFF
V: TRBV10-3; size: NA; D: NA; J: TRBJ2-3; DNA: TGTGCCACCACCCAGGGAACTAGCACAGATACGCAGTATTTT; CDR3: CATTQGTSTDTQYF
V: TRBV6-6; size: NA; D: NA; J: TRBJ1-2; DNA: TGTGCCAGCAGTTACTCACCCAGGGATGGCTACACCTTC; CDR3: CASSYSPRDGYTF
V: TRBV11-3; size: NA; D: TRBD1; J: TRBJ2-1; DNA: TGTGCCAGCAGCTTAGGACAGGGCTCCTACAATGAGCAGTTCTTC; CDR3: CASSLGQGSYNEQFF
V: TRBV28; size: NA; D: NA; J: TRBJ2-3; DNA: TGTGCCAGCAGTCCGGGCGGGACCCATATAAACACAGATACGCAGTATTTT; CDR3: CASSPGGTHINTDTQYF
V: TRBV5-1; size: NA; D: NA; J: TRBJ1-2; DNA: TGCGCCAGCAGCCCGGCACAGGGACCCTATGGCTACACCTTC; CDR3: CASSPAQGPYGYTF
V: TRBV7-6; size: NA; D: NA; J: TRBJ1-1; DNA: TGTGCCAGCAGCCCCAGCAGGGCGAACACTGAAGCTTTCTTT; CDR3: CASSPSRANTEAFF